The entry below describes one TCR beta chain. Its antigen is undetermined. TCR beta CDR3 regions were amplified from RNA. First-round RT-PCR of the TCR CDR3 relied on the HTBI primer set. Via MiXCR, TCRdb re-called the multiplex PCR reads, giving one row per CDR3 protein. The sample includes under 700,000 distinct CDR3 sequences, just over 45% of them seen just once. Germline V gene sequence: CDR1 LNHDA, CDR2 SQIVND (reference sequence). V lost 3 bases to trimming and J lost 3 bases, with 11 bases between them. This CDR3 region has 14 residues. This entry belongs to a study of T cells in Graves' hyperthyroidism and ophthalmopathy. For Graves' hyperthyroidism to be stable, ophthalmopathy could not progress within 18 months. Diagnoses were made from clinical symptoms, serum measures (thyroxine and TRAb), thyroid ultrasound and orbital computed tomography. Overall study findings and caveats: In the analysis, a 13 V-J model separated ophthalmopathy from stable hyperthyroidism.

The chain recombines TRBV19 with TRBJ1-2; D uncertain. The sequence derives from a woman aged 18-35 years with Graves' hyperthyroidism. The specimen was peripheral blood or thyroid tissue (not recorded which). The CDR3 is CASSITDHDYGYTF. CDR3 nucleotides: TGTGCCAGTAGTATTACAGATCATGACTATGGCTACACCTTC.